These 20 T cell receptor beta chains came from one sample sequenced in a study of blood T cell repertoires in COVID-19. Repertoires were generated with immunoSEQ multiplex PCR, while TCRdb's copy carries only in-frame clones and drops some. Of more than 350,000 clones listed, about 90% are singletons. Sequencing was done on a sample of peripheral blood. The receptors derive from a woman in her twenties or thirties with COVID-19, enrolled during active disease.

V and J are TRBV5-4 and TRBJ2-3; 7 bases match TRBD2. The V gene end was trimmed by 4 bases and the J gene end by 0 bases; junction bases not matched to a gene: 5. Germline lookup yields CDR1 SGHNT and CDR2 YYREEE (reference sequence). The CDR3 runs to 15 residues. The CDR3, as DNA: TGTGCCAGCAGCCCGAAAGCGGGGAGCACAGATACGCAGTATTTT. This translates into CASSPKAGSTDTQYF.

This chain uses TRBV5-1 with TRBJ2-7; D uncertain. V lost 2 bases, J lost 6 bases, and 9 bases lay in between. In germline, CDR1 is SGHRS, CDR2 YFSETQ. CDR3 length: 12 amino acids. CDR3 DNA sequence: TGCGCCAGCAGCTTCGAACGGTTCGAGCAGTACTTC. Translated: CASSFERFEQYF.

This clone was counted only a few times. J is TRBJ1-2 and V is TRBV27; 10 nucleotides match TRBD1. The V and J ends lost 2 bases and 7 bases, in that order; junction bases with no gene match: 7. CDR3 size: 15 residues. From germline, CDR1 is MNHEY and CDR2 SMNVEV (reference sequence). The CDR3, as DNA: TGTGCCAGCAGTTTAACGGACAGGGGGGAAAGTGGCTACACCTTC. Translation gives CASSLTDRGESGYTF.

This CDR3 is CAISEGPYNEQFF. Written as DNA, the CDR3 is TGTGCCATCAGTGAGGGGCCCTACAATGAGCAGTTCTTC. J is TRBJ2-1 and V is TRBV10-3, with D unclear. In germline, CDR1 is ENHRY, CDR2 SYGVKD. The CDR3 extends over 13 amino acids. V was shortened by 2 bases and J by 2 bases, with 4 bases between the two germline ends.

The chain is built from TRBV5-1 and TRBJ2-7, with 12 bases lining up with TRBD2. V gave up 4 bases and J gave up 4 bases; unmatched junction bases: 3. The CDR3 length is 14 residues. The germline CDR1 and CDR2 sequences are SGHRS and YFSETQ. As DNA, the CDR3 is TGCGCCAGCAGCGAGACTAGCGGGAGTTACGAGCAGTACTTC. Its translation is CASSETSGSYEQYF.

The sample holds a few counts of this clone. The rearrangement uses TRBV7-8 and TRBJ1-1, with D uncertain. Germline values: CDR1 SGHVS, CDR2 FQNEAQ. Trimming took 3 bases from V and 3 from J, leaving 8 bases between them. The CDR3 is made up of 13 amino acids. The CDR3 loop is CASSLVRDTEAFF. The CDR3 nucleotides read TGTGCCAGCAGCTTGGTGAGGGACACTGAAGCTTTCTTT.

The chain is built from TRBV5-8 and TRBJ1-4; maybe TRBD1 (6 bases). Trimming removed 1 base from V and 5 bases from J, with 12 bases in between. This CDR3 has 15 amino acids. Germline values: CDR1 SGHTS, CDR2 YDEGEE. The CDR3 DNA reads as TGTGCCAGCAGCTTGTGGGCAGGGGCCAATGAAAAACTGTTTTTT. Protein: CASSLWAGANEKLFF.

The CDR3 loop is CASRRLAGDFLSSYNEQFF. The CDR3 DNA reads as TGTGCCAGCAGGCGACTAGCGGGTGACTTCCTGAGCTCCTACAATGAGCAGTTCTTC. The chain couples TRBV2 to TRBJ2-1, with 10 bases matching TRBD2. The CDR3 extends over 19 amino acids. Trimming at V came to 6 bases and at J to 0 bases, leaving 14 bases not matched to a gene. Looked up from germline, CDR1 is SNHLY and CDR2 is FYNNEI.

This clone occurred many times. This sequence joins TRBV5-4 and TRBJ2-3; 8 bases are shared with TRBD2. Trimming removed 4 bases from V and 0 bases from J; junction bases left unmatched: 13. The CDR3 extends over 18 amino acids. The germline V gene encodes CDR1 SGHNT and CDR2 YYREEE (reference sequence). The CDR3 coding sequence is TGTGCCAGCAGCATTAGACTAGCGTTGATCCCTAGCACAGATACGCAGTATTTT. It is translated as CASSIRLALIPSTDTQYF.

The DNA of the CDR3 is TGTGCCAGAATAAGCCGGCTAGCGGGAGGGCCGTACGAGCAGTACTTC. It translates to CARISRLAGGPYEQYF. The chain has TRBV19 and TRBJ2-7; TRBD2 matches at 12 bases. Germline V lookup: CDR1 LNHDA, CDR2 SQIVND (reference sequence). V shed 9 bases, J shed 4 bases, and the junction held 13 bases outside the gene matches. CDR3 length: 16 residues.

This sequence joins TRBV27 and TRBJ2-7; TRBD2 is a possible D gene (6 bases). V was shortened by 3 bases and J by 3 bases, with 15 bases between the two germline ends. Germline V gives CDR1 MNHEY, CDR2 SMNVEV (reference sequence). The CDR3 spans 15 residues. As DNA, the CDR3 is TGTGCCAGCAGTTTTAAATTTGGGGGGAACTACGAGCAGTACTTC. This sequence encodes CASSFKFGGNYEQYF.

V is TRBV18 and J is TRBJ2-7, with TRBD1 matching 9 bases. The CDR3 loop spans 13 amino acids. V was clipped by 5 bases and J by 6 bases; unmatched bases: 5. The V gene's germline CDR1 is KGHSH and CDR2 LQKENI. The CDR3 coding sequence is TGTGCCAGCTCAGCGGGACAGGGATTCGAGCAGTACTTC. Translated, it gives CASSAGQGFEQYF. Full variable domain (outside the CDR3, taken from reference TRBV18 and TRBJ2-7): NAGVMQNPRHLVRRRGQEARLRCSPMKGHSHVYWYRQLPEEGLKFMVYLQKENIIDESGMPKERFSAEFPKEGPSILRIQQVVRGDSAAYFCASSAGQGFEQYFGPGTRLTVT.

This clone was seen only once. The chain couples TRBV7-9 to TRBJ2-5; 8 bases map to TRBD1. The CDR3 contains 18 residues. Germline CDR1 and CDR2: SEHNR and FQNEAQ (reference sequence). The ends lost 4 bases at V and 7 bases at J; junction bases unmatched: 20. Written as DNA, the CDR3 is TGTGCCAGCAGCTCCACGCGGACAGGGAGGATTCCGTCGGGGACCCAGTACTTC. It is translated as CASSSTRTGRIPSGTQYF.

The chain recombines TRBV6-4 with TRBJ2-7; 12 nucleotides align to TRBD2. Germline CDR1 and CDR2: MRHNA and SNTAGT. J lost 7 bases, V lost 6 bases, and 10 bases had no gene match. The CDR3 length is 15 residues. The DNA for the CDR3 is TGTGCCAGCAGCAGACTAGCGGGAGCCCCGGGGGAGCAGTACTTC. Translation gives CASSRLAGAPGEQYF.

This chain joins TRBV6-2 or TRBV6-3 and TRBJ2-2, with TRBD2 matching over 13 bases. Germline V gene sequence: CDR1 MNHEY, CDR2 SVGEGT. The CDR3 loop spans 16 amino acids. The junction had 7 bases not matched to a gene; V was cut back by 5 bases and J by 7 bases. DNA of the CDR3: TGTGCCAGCAGTAAGGGACTAGCGGGAACGGGCGGGGAGCTGTTTTTT. Protein sequence: CASSKGLAGTGGELFF.

The J gene is TRBJ1-2, the V gene TRBV6-5, with 11 bases that match TRBD1. The J segment lost 6 bases and the V segment lost 5 bases, leaving 5 bases of the junction unmatched. Per germline, CDR1 MNHEY and CDR2 SVGAGI. The CDR3 sequence is 14 residues long. The CDR3 loop reads CASSLDRGRNGYTF. The CDR3 DNA reads as TGTGCCAGCAGTCTGGACAGGGGGCGGAATGGCTACACCTTC.

The chain couples TRBV5-4 to TRBJ2-3; D is unclear. Trimming took 0 bases from V and 9 from J, leaving 8 bases between them. The CDR3 extends over 12 amino acids. Germline V gene lookup returns CDR1 SGHNT and CDR2 YYREEE (reference sequence). The chain's CDR3 is CASSLGGQTQYF. Written as DNA, the CDR3 is TGTGCCAGCAGCTTGGGTGGGCAGACGCAGTATTTT.

V and J are TRBV10-3 and TRBJ2-1; D call uncertain. Germline V gives CDR1 ENHRY, CDR2 SYGVKD. With 4 bases removed from V and 7 bases from J, the gap between germline ends came to 8 bases. The CDR3 contains 12 residues. The CDR3 loop reads CAISVKANEQFF. CDR3 in DNA: TGTGCCATCAGTGTTAAAGCGAATGAGCAGTTCTTC.

The rearrangement joins TRBV28 to TRBJ1-3; D might be TRBD1 (5 bases). The germline V gene has CDR1 MDHEN and CDR2 SYDVKM. The CDR3 runs to 13 residues. V was trimmed by 8 bases and J by 4 bases, leaving 12 bases between them. CDR3 coding DNA: TGTGCCAGCGGAAGGGACTACGGAAACACCATATATTTT. It encodes CASGRDYGNTIYF.

The chain joins TRBV29-1 to TRBJ1-1; the D gene is possibly TRBD1 (5 bases). Germline V gene sequence: CDR1 SQVTM, CDR2 ANQGSEA. V was pared by 6 bases and J by 5 bases, with 19 bases between. This CDR3 spans 14 amino acids. The CDR3 protein is CSVVQGTSGTEAFF. CDR3 coding DNA: TGCAGCGTCGTCCAGGGTACTTCGGGTACTGAAGCTTTCTTT.